This T cell receptor (beta chain) emerged from a study of T cell responses to AZD1222 COVID-19 vaccine. This CDR3 is built from 14 residues. V dropped 5 bases and J dropped 3 bases, with 13 bases sitting between them. The germline V gene encodes CDR1 LGHDT and CDR2 YNNKEL (reference sequence). Study-wide results and limits: Distributed over spike, vaccine-associated CD4 TCRs predominated at 160-218 and 743-854. Only 5 or 6 people who got AZD1222 tested seropositive at baseline. Donors were largely white British and mainly female; clonal diversity was possibly underestimated.

Libraries were prepared by immunoSEQ multiplex PCR; TCRdb keeps only in-frame clonotypes and omits some of them. The top ten hold around 3% of the sample, which has 110,000 to 150,000 clones, more than 70% seen once. About this clone itself: Its target is unknown.

The rearrangement links TRBV3-1 (or the pseudogene TRBV3-2) to TRBJ1-2; tentative D call: TRBD1 (5 bases). This TCR was sampled from an adult who received the AZD1222 COVID-19 vaccine. Sequencing was performed on peripheral blood, taken 28 days after the second AZD1222 dose. The CDR3 region is CASSRGRGDYGYTF. The CDR3 nucleotides read TGTGCCAGCAGCAGGGGTCGGGGTGACTATGGCTACACCTTC.